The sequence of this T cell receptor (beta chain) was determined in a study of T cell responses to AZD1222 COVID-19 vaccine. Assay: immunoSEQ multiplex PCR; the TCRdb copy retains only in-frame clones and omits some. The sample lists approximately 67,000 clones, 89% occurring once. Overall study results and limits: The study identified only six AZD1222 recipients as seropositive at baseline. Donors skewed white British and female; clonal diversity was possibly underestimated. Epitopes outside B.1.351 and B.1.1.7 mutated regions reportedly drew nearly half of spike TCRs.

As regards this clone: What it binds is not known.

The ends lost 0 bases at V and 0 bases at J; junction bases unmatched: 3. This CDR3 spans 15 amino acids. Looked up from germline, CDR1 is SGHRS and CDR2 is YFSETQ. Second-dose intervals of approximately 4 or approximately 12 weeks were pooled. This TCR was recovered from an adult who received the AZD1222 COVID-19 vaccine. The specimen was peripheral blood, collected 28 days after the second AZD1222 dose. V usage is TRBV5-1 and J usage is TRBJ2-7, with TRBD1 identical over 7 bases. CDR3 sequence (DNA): TGCGCCAGCAGCTTGGAGGGGGCATCCTCCTACGAGCAGTACTTC. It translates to CASSLEGASSYEQYF.